These 2 T cell receptor beta chains share one sample of origin, sequenced in a study of Graves' ophthalmopathy and Graves' hyperthyroidism. Amplification of TCR beta CDR3 regions used RNA transcripts. An opening RT-PCR round employed HTBI primers and preceded a second-round multiplex PCR. A single record per CDR3 protein comes from TCRdb applying MiXCR to the multiplex PCR reads. The sample comprises hundreds of thousands of distinct CDR3 sequences, over 20% of which are singletons, and 2.5% to 3.5% rests with the top ten. Specimen: peripheral blood. The source of these receptors is a woman younger than 35 with stable Graves' hyperthyroidism.

The rearrangement uses TRBV12-3 or TRBV12-4 and TRBJ2-7, with 11 bases matching TRBD2. This CDR3 comprises 14 residues. After removal of 6 bases from V and 2 bases from J, the junction contained 3 bases not matched to a gene. This chain's CDR3 is CASSVAGGAYEQYF. CDR3 DNA sequence: TGTGCCAGCAGCGTAGCGGGGGGGGCCTACGAGCAGTACTTC.

This clonotype was observed many times. V usage is TRBV13 and J usage is TRBJ2-5; 12 nucleotides line up with TRBD1. This CDR3 has 16 amino acids. CDR1 PRHDT and CDR2 FYEKMQ come from the germline V gene (reference sequence). V lost 3 bases and J lost 4; bases outside the gene matches: 6. The CDR3 protein is CASSLGTGGTGETQYF. CDR3 DNA: TGTGCCAGCAGCTTGGGGACAGGGGGCACAGGAGAGACCCAGTACTTC.